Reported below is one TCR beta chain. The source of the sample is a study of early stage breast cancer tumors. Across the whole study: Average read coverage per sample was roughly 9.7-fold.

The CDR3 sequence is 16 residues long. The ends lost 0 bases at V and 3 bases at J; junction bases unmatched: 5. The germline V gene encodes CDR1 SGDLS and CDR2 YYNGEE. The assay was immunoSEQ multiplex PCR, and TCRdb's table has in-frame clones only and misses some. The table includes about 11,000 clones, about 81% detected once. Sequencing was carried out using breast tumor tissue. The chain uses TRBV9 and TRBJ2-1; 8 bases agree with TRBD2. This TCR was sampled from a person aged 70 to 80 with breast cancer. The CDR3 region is CASSVDSGGVYNEQFF. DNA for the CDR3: TGTGCCAGCAGCGTAGATTCGGGGGGGGTCTACAATGAGCAGTTCTTC.